Listed below are T cell receptor beta chains from one sample, sequenced in a study of PD-1 blockade in classical Hodgkin lymphoma. Clones were sequenced by immunoSEQ multiplex PCR, and TCRdb holds only the in-frame ones, with some missing. The sample carries 64,000 or so clones, about 92% recorded once. The starting material was peripheral blood mononuclear cells (PBMCs), obtained before the fourth cycle of nivolumab. All receptors come from a human donor with classical Hodgkin lymphoma. CDR3s include the opening cysteine and the closing phenylalanine or tryptophan. A D gene is named only where the DNA matches it firmly. Rows may omit the clone size; those that give it use once, few, many or a size class.

j_call | d_call | clone_size | v_call | cdr3_aa | cdr3_nt
TRBJ2-5 | TRBD2 | once | TRBV28 | CASKPSGGAGETQYF | TGTGCCAGCAAGCCTAGCGGGGGGGCGGGAGAGACCCAGTACTTC
TRBJ1-5 | NA | NA | TRBV6-1 | CATGWGSSNQPQHF | TGTGCCACCGGCTGGGGCTCTAGCAATCAGCCCCAGCATTTT
TRBJ2-1 | NA | NA | TRBV9 | CASSVVRGGKYNEQFF | TGTGCCAGCAGCGTAGTCCGGGGCGGGAAATACAATGAGCAGTTCTTC
TRBJ2-3 | TRBD2 | NA | TRBV5-1 | CASSETTSGGRTDTQYF | TGCGCCAGCAGCGAGACGACTAGCGGGGGAAGAACAGATACGCAGTATTTT
TRBJ1-5 | TRBD1 | NA | TRBV2 | CASRTRGIGNQPQHF | TGTGCCAGCAGGACCAGGGGGATTGGCAATCAGCCCCAGCATTTT
TRBJ2-1 | TRBD1 | NA | TRBV27 | CATRTGTGSYNEQFF | TGTGCCACCCGAACCGGGACAGGGTCCTACAATGAGCAGTTCTTC
TRBJ2-1 | NA | NA | TRBV27 | CASSYLGVPSANNEQFF | TGTGCCAGCAGTTACCTCGGTGTTCCTAGCGCGAACAATGAGCAGTTCTTC
TRBJ1-5 | TRBD1 | NA | TRBV7-9 | CASSLEGTGRRNQPQHF | TGTGCCAGCAGCTTAGAGGGGACAGGACGCAGGAATCAGCCCCAGCATTTT
TRBJ2-4 | TRBD1 | NA | TRBV13 | CASSSRTGERNIQYF | TGTGCCAGCAGCTCGCGGACAGGGGAGAGAAACATTCAGTACTTC
TRBJ2-5 | NA | NA | TRBV5-6 | CASSYQQGKETQYF | TGTGCCAGCAGCTACCAACAGGGAAAAGAGACCCAGTACTTC
TRBJ2-1 | TRBD2 | once | TRBV27 | CASSSGTSGSHNEQFF | TGTGCCAGCAGTTCCGGGACTAGCGGGAGCCACAATGAGCAGTTCTTC
TRBJ1-2 | TRBD1 | NA | TRBV18 | CASSPSRQGVSYGYTF | TGTGCCAGCTCACCTTCCCGACAGGGGGTTTCCTATGGCTACACCTTC
TRBJ2-2 | TRBD2 | NA | TRBV29-1 | CSVESGPGLEDTGELFF | TGCAGCGTTGAATCGGGGCCGGGACTAGAGGACACCGGGGAGCTGTTTTTT
TRBJ2-7 | NA | NA | TRBV27 | CASSFGTGPYEQYF | TGTGCCAGCAGTTTTGGGACGGGCCCGTACGAGCAGTACTTC
TRBJ1-2 | NA | NA | TRBV7-9 | CASSLDVGIYTF | TGTGCCAGCAGCTTAGACGTCGGGATCTACACCTTC
TRBJ2-3 | NA | NA | TRBV5-4 | CASSLAVDTQYF | TGTGCCAGCAGCTTGGCCGTAGATACGCAGTATTTT
TRBJ2-7 | NA | NA | TRBV5-4 | CASSLAPDYEQYF | TGTGCCAGCAGCTTGGCCCCGGACTACGAGCAGTACTTC
TRBJ1-5 | NA | NA | TRBV4-1 | CASSQIRDNQPQHF | TGCGCCAGCAGCCAAATCAGAGACAATCAGCCCCAGCATTTT
TRBJ1-5 | NA | NA | TRBV28 | CASSPGGAYSNQPQHF | TGTGCCAGCAGTCCCGGCGGAGCATATAGCAATCAGCCCCAGCATTTT
TRBJ1-2 | NA | NA | TRBV2 | CASSGIGGFYGYTF | TGTGCCAGCAGTGGTATAGGGGGGTTCTATGGCTACACCTTC
TRBJ2-7 | TRBD2 | NA | TRBV28 | CASSGLTSGESYEQYF | TGTGCCAGCAGTGGCCTGACTAGCGGGGAATCCTACGAGCAGTACTTC
TRBJ2-3 | NA | NA | TRBV28 | CASSPLGGGTDTQYF | TGTGCCAGCAGCCCTTTAGGGGGGGGGACAGATACGCAGTATTTT
TRBJ1-5 | NA | NA | TRBV28 | CASRPRPGQPQHF | TGTGCCAGCAGACCCAGACCCGGGCAGCCCCAGCATTTT
TRBJ1-3 | NA | NA | TRBV28 | CASSFGASGNTIYF | TGTGCCAGCAGTTTTGGGGCTTCTGGAAACACCATATATTTT
TRBJ2-3 | TRBD2 | NA | TRBV28 | CASKSLAGGPFTDTQYF | TGTGCCAGCAAATCACTAGCGGGGGGGCCTTTCACAGATACGCAGTATTTT
TRBJ1-3 | NA | NA | TRBV10-1 | CASSDSGNTIYF | TGCGCCAGCAGTGATTCTGGAAACACCATATATTTT
TRBJ2-4 | NA | NA | TRBV5-1 | CASSPTGNNIQYF | TGCGCCAGCAGCCCCACAGGGAATAACATTCAGTACTTC
TRBJ1-6 | TRBD1 | NA | TRBV25-1 | CASRRDREGNSPPHF | TGTGCCAGCAGGAGAGACAGGGAGGGAAATTCACCCCCCCACTTT
TRBJ1-4 | TRBD1 | NA | TRBV4-1 | CASSQDTGGNEKLFF | TGCGCCAGCAGCCAAGATACAGGGGGCAATGAAAAACTGTTTTTT
TRBJ2-3 | NA | NA | TRBV6-5 | CASSYSYGTTDTQYF | TGTGCCAGCAGTTACTCCTACGGTACCACAGATACGCAGTATTTT
TRBJ1-2 | NA | NA | TRBV28 | CASTPGGINYGYTF | TGTGCCAGCACCCCGGGAGGGATTAACTATGGCTACACCTTC